These 27 T cell receptor beta chains were all obtained from the same sample, sequenced in a study of blood T cells in healthy people across ages. With a J-beta primer mix and a sample-barcoded 5' primer, a second PCR ran roughly 6 to 11 cycles. TCRdb re-derived calls from the 5' RACE reads in MiXCR, one entry per CDR3 protein. Found here are roughly 1.4 million distinct CDR3 sequences, 55% to 75% of them singletons; the top ten hold over 5%. The sequenced material came from blood. All receptors come from a young man in good health.

The genes are TRBV4-1 and TRBJ2-4, with no clear D. Trimming stripped 4 bases from V and 13 bases from J, with 17 bases between. CDR3 length equals 13 residues. Germline V gene sequence: CDR1 MGHRA, CDR2 YSYEKL. The CDR3 DNA reads as TGCGCCAGCAGCCGAGGCCCCGTGGAAGAGCAGTACTTC. It specifies CASSRGPVEEQYF.

This chain connects TRBV2 to TRBJ2-5; possibly TRBD2 for D (6 bases). Judging by the DNA end, TRBJ2-7 fits better; the J call may be wrong. Per germline, CDR1 SNHLY and CDR2 FYNNEI. The CDR3 runs to 15 residues. CDR3 DNA sequence: TGTGCCAGCAGTGAATTGTTAACTAGCTTATACGAGCAGTACTTC. Translation: CASSELLTSLYEQYF.

This clonotype was counted between two and nine times. The chain is built from TRBV20-1 and TRBJ2-7, with D unclear. CDR3 size: 14 residues. Germline values: CDR1 DFQATT, CDR2 SNEGSKA (reference sequence). V lost 1 base to trimming and J lost 3 bases, with 13 bases between them. CDR3 loop: CSARVLNLGYEQYF. The CDR3, as DNA: TGCAGTGCTAGAGTGTTAAATCTTGGCTACGAGCAGTACTTC.

This clonotype was recorded only once. A much larger clone is a single base away; this may be a read error. J is TRBJ2-2 and V is TRBV5-5; D is possibly TRBD2 (5 bases). Germline V gene lookup returns CDR1 SGHKS and CDR2 YYEKEE (reference sequence). The CDR3 runs to 13 residues. CDR3 sequence: CASSLTGTGEPFF. The CDR3 bases are TGTGCCAGCAGCCTGACGGGCACCGGGGAGCCGTTTTTT.

The rearrangement uses TRBV14 and TRBJ1-1; tentatively, D is TRBD1 (6 bases). V was trimmed by 1 base and J by 5 bases, leaving 11 bases between them. The CDR3 is 14 residues long. Germline CDR1 is SGHDN and CDR2 is FVKESK. CDR3 sequence: CASSQAQGTTEAFF. CDR3 nucleotides: TGTGCCAGCAGCCAAGCGCAGGGGACTACTGAAGCTTTCTTT.

The chain uses TRBV5-5 and TRBJ1-2; maybe TRBD1 (6 bases). The germline V gene encodes CDR1 SGHKS and CDR2 YYEKEE (reference sequence). This CDR3 spans 13 amino acids. V lost 3 bases to trimming and J lost 4 bases, with 10 bases between them. The CDR3 sequence is CASSSGHLYGYTF. Here the CDR3 DNA reads TGTGCCAGCAGCTCGGGACACCTCTATGGCTACACCTTC.

This clonotype showed up just once. The V and J genes are TRBV20-1 and TRBJ1-2, with 11 positions matching TRBD1. Germline CDR1 and CDR2: DFQATT and SNEGSKA (reference sequence). Trimming cost V 5 bases and J 4 bases; bases outside gene matches: 6. CDR3 length: 14 amino acids. CDR3 residues: CSAYRDRGGYGYTF. CDR3 coding DNA: TGCAGTGCTTACCGGGACAGGGGGGGCTATGGCTACACCTTC.

This clonotype was picked up many times. V usage is TRBV4-3 and J usage is TRBJ2-2; D is uncertain. Germline-derived CDR1 and CDR2 are LGHNA and YSLEER. This CDR3 has 14 amino acids. With 3 bases removed from V and 4 bases from J, the gap between germline ends came to 9 bases. The CDR3 sequence is CASSHYPVTGELFF. DNA for the CDR3: TGCGCCAGCAGCCATTACCCGGTCACCGGGGAGCTGTTTTTT.

The chain couples TRBV4-3 to TRBJ1-6, with D unclear. Trimming removed 0 bases at V and 10 bases at J, with 16 bases between. Germline loops: CDR1 LGHNA, CDR2 YSLEER. The CDR3 covers 16 residues. CDR3 loop: CASSQDNSLVFSPLHF. CDR3 sequence (DNA): TGCGCCAGCAGCCAAGATAATTCACTGGTTTTCTCACCCCTCCACTTT.

This clonotype has a single count. The V gene is TRBV2, the J gene TRBJ2-5; maybe TRBD1 (6 bases). The CDR3 contains 14 residues. V was shortened by 2 bases and J by 1 base, with 8 bases between the two germline ends. Germline V gives CDR1 SNHLY, CDR2 FYNNEI. The CDR3: CASSELQGQETQYF. The CDR3 DNA sequence: TGTGCCAGCAGTGAACTACAGGGCCAAGAGACCCAGTACTTC.

The J gene is TRBJ2-5, the V gene TRBV20-1; D is possibly TRBD2 (6 bases). This CDR3 region has 14 residues. Germline values: CDR1 DFQATT, CDR2 SNEGSKA (reference sequence). The V and J ends lost 6 bases and 4 bases respectively, with 18 bases between them. CDR3 nucleotides: TGCAGTGCGGGGAGACTAGGGGTGACAGAGACCCAGTACTTC. Encoded protein: CSAGRLGVTETQYF.

The genes are TRBV6-2 or TRBV6-3 and TRBJ2-7; the D gene is possibly TRBD2 (5 bases). The J call may not be correct, given that the DNA end is closer to TRBJ2-5. This CDR3 comprises 12 residues. Germline V lookup: CDR1 MNHEY, CDR2 SVGEGT. CDR3 in amino acids: CASRGDRETQYF. CDR3 nucleotide sequence: TGTGCCAGCAGGGGAGATCGAGAGACCCAGTACTTC.

This clonotype was detected a few times. The chain joins TRBV20-1 to TRBJ2-5; TRBD2 is a possible D gene (5 bases). CDR3 length equals 15 residues. Per the germline V gene, CDR1 is DFQATT and CDR2 is SNEGSKA (reference sequence). Trimming stripped 6 bases from V and 2 bases from J, with 19 bases between. The CDR3 DNA is TGCAGTGCACCGTTTTCTAGAGGGTCGCAAGAGACCCAGTACTTC. Amino acids: CSAPFSRGSQETQYF.

The chain carries TRBV13 and TRBJ2-3; possible D gene TRBD1, 6 bases. Trimming took off 3 bases at V and 7 bases at J, with 8 bases between the two ends. Germline loops: CDR1 PRHDT, CDR2 FYEKMQ (reference sequence). This CDR3 region has 12 residues. The CDR3 bases are TGTGCCAGCAGCTTCACAGGGAATACGCAGTATTTT. Its translation: CASSFTGNTQYF.

J is TRBJ2-1 and V is TRBV14; 7 bases align to TRBD2. Trimming at V came to 3 bases and at J to 7 bases, leaving 9 bases not matched to a gene. This CDR3 region has 15 residues. Germline-derived CDR1 and CDR2 are SGHDN and FVKESK. The CDR3 sequence is CASSQVILSGNEQFF. The CDR3 bases are TGTGCCAGCAGCCAGGTGATCCTTAGCGGGAATGAGCAGTTCTTC.

The chain joins TRBV28 to TRBJ2-7; 8 bases match TRBD1. V dropped 6 bases and J dropped 7; count of bases not matched to a gene: 14. The CDR3 has 15 amino acids. The germline V gene has CDR1 MDHEN and CDR2 SYDVKM. The CDR3 protein is CASRPNRGTYGEQYF. DNA of the CDR3: TGTGCCAGCAGGCCAAACAGGGGGACCTACGGGGAGCAGTACTTC.

This chain links TRBV12-3 or TRBV12-4 with TRBJ2-2; the D gene could be TRBD1 or TRBD2 (5 bases each). The CDR3 contains 14 residues. V lost 7 bases, J lost 5 bases, and 14 bases lay in between. This CDR3 is CASIRQRATGELFF. CDR3 nucleotide sequence: TGTGCCAGCATCCGACAGAGGGCTACCGGGGAGCTGTTTTTT.

The rearrangement links TRBV25-1 to TRBJ1-4; D unresolved. Germline V lookup: CDR1 MGHDK, CDR2 SYGVNS. V was shortened by 2 bases and J by 8 bases, with 9 bases between the two germline ends. This CDR3 spans 13 amino acids. The CDR3 protein is CASSESGREKLFF. DNA for the CDR3: TGTGCCAGCAGTGAAAGTGGGAGAGAAAAACTGTTTTTT.

The gene calls are TRBV14 and TRBJ2-1, with a tentative D call TRBD2 (7 bases). The CDR3 length is 16 residues. Trimming removed 1 base at V and 3 bases at J, with 13 bases between. CDR1 and CDR2 from the germline V gene are SGHDN and FVKESK. The CDR3 sequence: CASSQVRRGLYNEQFF. The CDR3 DNA reads TGTGCCAGCAGCCAAGTAAGGCGGGGGCTCTACAATGAGCAGTTCTTC.

V and J are TRBV27 and TRBJ2-6; 11 nucleotides align to TRBD1. The CDR3 is 20 amino acids. Germline CDR1 and CDR2: MNHEY and SMNVEV (reference sequence). With V trimmed by 5 bases and J by 0 bases, 12 bases remained unmatched. CDR3 residues: CASSPGQGASLLSGANVLTF. DNA for the CDR3: TGTGCCAGCAGTCCCGGACAGGGGGCTTCCCTTCTCTCTGGGGCCAACGTCCTGACTTTC.

This sequence joins TRBV14 and TRBJ2-5; tentatively, D is TRBD2 (5 bases). V lost 5 bases and J lost 11, with 18 bases in between. The CDR3 extends over 13 amino acids. Germline CDR1 is SGHDN and CDR2 is FVKESK. For the CDR3, the DNA is TGTGCCAGCAGCGGAGGACCAGTAGGTGAGCAGTACTTC. The encoded protein is CASSGGPVGEQYF.

The chain has TRBV10-1 and TRBJ2-3, with D perhaps given as TRBD1 or TRBD2 (7 bases each). CDR3 length: 14 amino acids. Germline V gene data show CDR1 as WNHNN and CDR2 as SYGVQD (reference sequence). The ends were cut back, 4 bases at V and 6 bases at J, with 14 bases in the middle. The chain's CDR3 is CASSAAGGADTQYF. Here the CDR3 DNA reads TGCGCCAGCAGTGCCGCAGGGGGGGCGGATACGCAGTATTTT.

There are a few counts of this clonotype. J is TRBJ2-1 and V is TRBV12-3 or TRBV12-4; D perhaps matches TRBD2 (5 bases). This CDR3 is 16 amino acids long. V gave up 6 bases and J gave up 1 base, with 16 bases separating them. The CDR3 DNA is TGTGCCAGCAGACACTTAGCGTTTGGGTCCTACAATGAGCAGTTCTTC. Translation: CASRHLAFGSYNEQFF.

V gene TRBV7-8 combines with J gene TRBJ1-5, with D possibly TRBD1 on 6 matching bases. Trimming pared 0 bases from V and 7 bases from J, leaving 13 bases between. The germline V gene has CDR1 SGHVS and CDR2 FQNEAQ. This CDR3 is built from 15 residues. The CDR3 reads CASSLAGGLRQPQHF. CDR3 sequence (DNA): TGTGCCAGCAGCTTAGCGGGGGGGCTCCGGCAGCCCCAGCATTTT.

J is TRBJ2-3 and V is TRBV11-2; 8 bases agree with TRBD2. Germline CDR1 and CDR2: SGHAT and FQNNGV. This CDR3 has 12 residues. The junction had 5 bases not matched to a gene; V was cut back by 7 bases and J by 8 bases. CDR3 in DNA: TGTGCCAGCACCCCGGGGGGGGCTACGCAGTATTTT. It translates to CASTPGGATQYF.

This clonotype was seen more than once but under ten times. The J gene is TRBJ1-2, the V gene TRBV2; TRBD1 might be the D (6 bases). The ends were cut back, 4 bases at V and 2 bases at J, with 14 bases in the middle. Germline V gene data show CDR1 as SNHLY and CDR2 as FYNNEI. The length of the CDR3 is 15 residues. CDR3 sequence reads: CASSVGGHPNYGYTF. CDR3 nucleotides: TGTGCCAGCAGTGTCGGGGGACATCCAAACTATGGCTACACCTTC.

This clonotype has more than one count but fewer than ten. The chain links TRBV5-1 to TRBJ1-1, with D uncertain. Germline V gives CDR1 SGHRS, CDR2 YFSETQ. This CDR3 region has 15 residues. The V gene lost 5 bases and the J gene lost 8 bases, with 22 bases spanning the gap. For the CDR3, the DNA is TGCGCCAGCAGGCTGGGTCCGGACCTCCGTTCGGAAGCTTTCTTT. Translated: CASRLGPDLRSEAFF.